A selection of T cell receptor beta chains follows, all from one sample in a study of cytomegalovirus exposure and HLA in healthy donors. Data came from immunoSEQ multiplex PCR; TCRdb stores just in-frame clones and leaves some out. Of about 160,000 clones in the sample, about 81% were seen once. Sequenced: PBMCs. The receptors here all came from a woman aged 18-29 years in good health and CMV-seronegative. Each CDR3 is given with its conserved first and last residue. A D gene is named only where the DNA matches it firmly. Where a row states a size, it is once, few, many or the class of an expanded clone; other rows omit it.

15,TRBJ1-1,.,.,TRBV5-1,CASSLDPTRGTEAFF,TGTGCCAGCAGCTTGGACCCAACCAGGGGCACTGAAGCTTTCTTT
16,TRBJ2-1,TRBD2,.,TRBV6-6,CASSYSSSGGRNEQFF,TGTGCCAGCAGTTACTCGAGTAGCGGGGGGCGCAATGAGCAGTTCTTC
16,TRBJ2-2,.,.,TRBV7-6,CASSFWANLNTGELFF,TGTGCCAGCAGCTTTTGGGCAAACCTCAACACCGGGGAGCTGTTTTTT
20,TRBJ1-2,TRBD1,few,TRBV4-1,CASSQGLDRGLSSYNYGYTF,TGCGCCAGCAGCCAAGGATTAGACAGGGGACTCTCCTCCTATAACTATGGCTACACCTTC
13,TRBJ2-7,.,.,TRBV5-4,CASSTGPTYEQYF,TGTGCCAGCAGTACAGGTCCGACCTACGAGCAGTACTTC
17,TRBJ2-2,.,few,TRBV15,CATSGMDKGIVTGELFF,TGTGCCACCAGCGGAATGGACAAAGGAATAGTCACCGGGGAGCTGTTTTTT
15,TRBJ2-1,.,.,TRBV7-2,CASSTQGTSYNEQFF,TGTGCCAGCAGTACACAGGGGACTTCCTACAATGAGCAGTTCTTC
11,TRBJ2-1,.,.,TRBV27,CASSFLRRQFF,TGTGCCAGCAGTTTTTTGCGGCGGCAGTTCTTC
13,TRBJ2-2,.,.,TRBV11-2,CASSPVTAGELFF,TGTGCCAGCAGCCCCGTAACAGCCGGGGAGCTGTTTTTT
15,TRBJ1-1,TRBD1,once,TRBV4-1,CASSQGGQGNTEAFF,TGCGCCAGCAGCCAAGGGGGACAGGGGAACACTGAAGCTTTCTTT
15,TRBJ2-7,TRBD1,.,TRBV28,CASSPPGQGFDEQYF,TGTGCCAGCAGTCCCCCGGGACAGGGATTCGACGAGCAGTACTTC
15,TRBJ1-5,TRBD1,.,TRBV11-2,CASSWDRGSNQPQHF,TGTGCCAGCAGCTGGGACAGGGGCAGCAATCAGCCCCAGCATTTT
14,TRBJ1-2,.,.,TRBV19,CASSIGGGAHGYTF,TGTGCCAGTAGTATTGGGGGGGGAGCACATGGCTACACCTTC
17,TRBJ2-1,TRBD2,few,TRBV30,CAGTIAGGGSSYNEQFF,TGTGCCGGAACTATAGCGGGAGGCGGAAGCTCCTACAATGAGCAGTTCTTC
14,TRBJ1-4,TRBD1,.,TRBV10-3,CAISPGQDSEKLFF,TGTGCCATCAGTCCGGGACAGGACTCTGAAAAACTGTTTTTT
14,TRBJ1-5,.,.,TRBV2,CASRATHLEWPQHF,TGTGCCAGCAGGGCAACACACCTCGAATGGCCCCAGCATTTT
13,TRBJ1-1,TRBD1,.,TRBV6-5,CASSGTDNTEAFF,TGTGCCAGCAGTGGGACAGACAACACTGAAGCTTTCTTT
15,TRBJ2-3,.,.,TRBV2,CASSEGTGSTDTQYF,TGTGCCAGCAGTGAAGGAACAGGTAGCACAGATACGCAGTATTTT
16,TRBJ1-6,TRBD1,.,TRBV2,CASSSWTGTLDSPLHF,TGTGCCAGCAGTAGTTGGACAGGGACTTTAGATTCACCCCTCCACTTT
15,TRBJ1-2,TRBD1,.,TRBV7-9,CASSARGTGLGGYTF,TGTGCCAGCAGCGCAAGGGGGACAGGGCTTGGTGGCTACACCTTC
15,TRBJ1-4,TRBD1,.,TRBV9,CASSSNRGTNEKLFF,TGTGCCAGCAGCTCGAACAGGGGCACTAATGAAAAACTGTTTTTT
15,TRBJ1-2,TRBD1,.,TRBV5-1,CASSPGQGAIYGYTF,TGCGCCAGCAGCCCCGGACAGGGGGCGATCTATGGCTACACCTTC
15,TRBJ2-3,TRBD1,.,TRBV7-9,CASSFELTGADTQYF,TGTGCCAGCAGCTTCGAGTTGACAGGGGCAGATACGCAGTATTTT
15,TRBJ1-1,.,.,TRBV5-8,CASSLGAGLNTEAFF,TGTGCCAGCAGCTTGGGAGCGGGGCTGAACACTGAAGCTTTCTTT
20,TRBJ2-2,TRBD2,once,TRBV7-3,CASSLTGGLAGGPNTGELFF,TGTGCCAGCAGCTTAACGGGGGGACTAGCGGGAGGCCCGAATACCGGGGAGCTGTTTTTT
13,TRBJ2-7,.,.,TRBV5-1,CASSLTPSYEQYF,TGCGCCAGCAGCTTAACGCCTTCCTACGAGCAGTACTTC
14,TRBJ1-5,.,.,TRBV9,CASSAGQGREPQHF,TGTGCCAGCAGCGCGGGGCAGGGGAGAGAGCCCCAGCATTTT
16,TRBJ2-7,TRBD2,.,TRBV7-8,CASSLAGGVVGYEQYF,TGTGCCAGCAGCTTAGCTGGGGGGGTAGTTGGGTACGAGCAGTACTTC
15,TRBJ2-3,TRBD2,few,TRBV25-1,CASSLAGGSTDTQYF,TGTGCCAGCAGTCTAGCGGGAGGCTCCACAGATACGCAGTATTTT
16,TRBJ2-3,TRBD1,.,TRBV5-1,CASTPQGALGPDTQYF,TGCGCCAGCACCCCCCAGGGGGCGCTAGGACCAGATACGCAGTATTTT
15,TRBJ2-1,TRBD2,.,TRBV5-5,CASSFRTSGYNEQFF,TGTGCCAGCAGCTTTAGGACTAGCGGATACAATGAGCAGTTCTTC
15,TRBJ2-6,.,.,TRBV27,CASTLRGGGANVLTF,TGTGCCAGCACCCTGAGGGGGGGAGGGGCCAACGTCCTGACTTTC
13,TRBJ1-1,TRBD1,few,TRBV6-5,CASSHRGNTEAFF,TGTGCCAGCAGCCACAGGGGGAACACTGAAGCTTTCTTT
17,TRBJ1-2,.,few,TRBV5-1,CASSREQGLPLSYGYTF,TGCGCCAGCAGTCGGGAACAGGGTCTACCCCTTTCTTATGGCTACACCTTC
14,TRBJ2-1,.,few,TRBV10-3,CAISESGPYNEQFF,TGTGCCATCAGTGAGTCTGGGCCTTACAATGAGCAGTTCTTC
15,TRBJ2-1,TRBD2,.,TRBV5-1,CASSFGLAGLDEQFF,TGCGCCAGCAGCTTCGGACTAGCGGGACTAGATGAGCAGTTCTTC
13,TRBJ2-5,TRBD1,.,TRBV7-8,CASSFRGQETQYF,TGTGCCAGCAGCTTCAGGGGACAGGAGACCCAGTACTTC
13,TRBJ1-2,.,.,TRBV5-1,CASSLDRDYGYTF,TGCGCCAGCAGCCTGGACAGAGACTATGGCTACACCTTC
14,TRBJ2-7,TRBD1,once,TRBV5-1,CASSTGTGSYEQYF,TGCGCCAGCAGCACCGGGACAGGCTCCTACGAGCAGTACTTC
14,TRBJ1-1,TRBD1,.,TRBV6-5,CASFRDRGWTEAFF,TGTGCCAGCTTTAGGGACAGGGGGTGGACTGAAGCTTTCTTT
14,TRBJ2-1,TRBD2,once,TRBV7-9,CASSHGRGTGEQFF,TGTGCCAGCAGCCATGGGCGGGGGACCGGTGAGCAGTTCTTC
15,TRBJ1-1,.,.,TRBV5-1,CASSLEGGGNTEAFF,TGCGCCAGCAGCTTGGAAGGGGGGGGGAACACTGAAGCTTTCTTT
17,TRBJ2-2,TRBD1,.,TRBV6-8,CASRQLNGTVDTGELFF,TGTGCCAGCAGACAACTTAACGGGACAGTTGACACCGGGGAGCTGTTTTTT